The clone carrying this T cell receptor (beta chain) was found many times. The antigen remains undetermined. Exclusion criteria comprised uncontrolled infection, other autoimmune disease, pregnancy or lactation. Diagnoses used clinical symptoms, serum thyroxine and TRAb, thyroid ultrasound and orbital computed tomography. Fresh peripheral blood, under 13 ml, was the source of the PBMCs. The sample comes from a study of T cells in Graves' hyperthyroidism and ophthalmopathy. The study's findings and limits: Model output signaled ophthalmopathy a median roughly 6.1 months ahead of onset.

Using RNA transcripts as the source, TCR beta CDR3 regions were amplified. The HTBI primer set served for first-round RT-PCR of the TCR CDR3. A single record per CDR3 protein comes from TCRdb applying MiXCR to the multiplex PCR reads. The sample yields about 600,000 distinct CDR3 sequences, 13% to 15% seen once. Germline CDR1 DFQATT, CDR2 SNEGSKA (reference sequence). The V and J ends lost 3 bases and 3 bases respectively, with 11 bases between them. The CDR3 runs 13 residues. The source is a young woman with Graves' ophthalmopathy. Input material: blood. This rearrangement joins TRBV20-1 to TRBJ2-5, with D possibly TRBD2 on 6 matching bases. For the CDR3, the DNA is TGCAGTGCTAGGGCACTAGCAGAAGAGACCCAGTACTTC. Translated, it gives CSARALAEETQYF.